Detailed here is one T cell receptor (beta chain). These data belong to a study of T cell repertoires in aging, cancer and after chemotherapy. Per germline, CDR1 SGHTA and CDR2 FQGNSA. Trimming stripped 6 bases from V and 8 bases from J, with 17 bases between. The CDR3 contains 14 residues. TCR beta rearrangements were amplified from peripheral blood genomic DNA. A mixed TRB-A/B primer pool amplified rearranged TRB by multiplex touch-down PCR. MiXCR was run by TCRdb on the multiplex PCR reads, yielding one entry per CDR3 protein. The sample consists of approximately 10,000 distinct CDR3 sequences, 25% to 35% of them appearing once.

This sequence joins TRBV7-2 and TRBJ2-1, with D uncertain. The clonotype was recovered from a human donor in good health. Sequenced: blood. The CDR3, as DNA: TGTGCCAGCAGTTCCCCCGGACCTGGGGATGAGCAGTTCTTC. This encodes CASSSPGPGDEQFF.